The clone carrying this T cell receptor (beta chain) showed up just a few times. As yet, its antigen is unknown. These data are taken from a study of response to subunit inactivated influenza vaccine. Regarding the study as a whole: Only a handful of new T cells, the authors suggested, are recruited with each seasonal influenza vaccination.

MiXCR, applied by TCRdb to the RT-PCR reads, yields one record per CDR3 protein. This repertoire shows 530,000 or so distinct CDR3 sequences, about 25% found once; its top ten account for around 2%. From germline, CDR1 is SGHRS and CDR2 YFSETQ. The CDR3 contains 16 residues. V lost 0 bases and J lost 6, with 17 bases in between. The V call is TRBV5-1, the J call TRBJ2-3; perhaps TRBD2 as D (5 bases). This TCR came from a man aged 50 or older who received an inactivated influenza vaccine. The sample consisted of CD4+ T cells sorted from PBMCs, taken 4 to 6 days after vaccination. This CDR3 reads CASSLVYGRRVDTQYF. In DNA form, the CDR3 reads TGCGCCAGCAGCTTGGTATACGGACGGCGGGTGGATACGCAGTATTTT.